This entry lists 9 T cell receptor beta chains sequenced from one sample in a study of blood T cell repertoires in COVID-19. TCRdb's table, derived via immunoSEQ multiplex PCR, lists solely in-frame clones and lacks some. The data contain 150,000 to 200,000 clones, about 80% of them singletons. Sequencing was performed on peripheral blood. The receptors shown here come from a man aged 70-80 years with active or convalescent COVID-19.

The genes are TRBV5-1 and TRBJ2-6; D gene uncertain. This CDR3 comprises 15 residues. CDR1 is SGHRS, CDR2 YFSETQ, per germline. Trimming removed 1 base at V and 1 base at J, with 6 bases between. The CDR3 sequence: CASSLTESGANVLTF. As DNA, the CDR3 is TGCGCCAGCAGCTTGACCGAGTCTGGGGCCAACGTCCTGACTTTC.

V and J are TRBV3-1 (or the pseudogene TRBV3-2) and TRBJ2-7; possible D gene TRBD2, 6 bases. This CDR3 region has 13 residues. The V and J ends lost 2 bases and 6 bases respectively, with 11 bases between them. Germline V gene lookup returns CDR1 LGHDT and CDR2 YNNKEL (reference sequence). The CDR3 sequence: CASSQFLGGEQYF. In DNA form, the CDR3 reads TGTGCCAGCAGCCAATTCCTGGGGGGCGAGCAGTACTTC.

The chain combines TRBV7-9 with TRBJ1-5, with 8 bases lining up with TRBD1. Germline V CDR1 and CDR2: SEHNR, FQNEAQ (reference sequence). Unmatched junction bases numbered 1, after V lost 5 bases and J lost 1 base. This CDR3 is 14 amino acids long. CDR3 protein: CASSRQGSNQPQHF. The CDR3 DNA sequence: TGTGCCAGCAGCCGACAGGGGAGCAATCAGCCCCAGCATTTT.

V gene TRBV11-2 combines with J gene TRBJ1-1, with a tentative D call TRBD1 (5 bases). CDR3 length equals 13 residues. CDR1 and CDR2 from the germline V gene are SGHAT and FQNNGV. V was shortened by 1 base and J by 11 bases, with 14 bases between the two germline ends. CDR3 sequence: CASSLAGEGTAFF. CDR3 DNA: TGTGCCAGCAGCTTAGCCGGGGAGGGGACGGCTTTCTTT.

The V call is TRBV28, the J call TRBJ2-1, with 9 bases matching TRBD1. Germline V gives CDR1 MDHEN, CDR2 SYDVKM. Trimming at V came to 6 bases and at J to 2 bases, leaving 14 bases not matched to a gene. This CDR3 region has 18 residues. The CDR3 here is CASSHQAFYRGPYNEQFF. The CDR3 DNA follows: TGTGCCAGCAGCCACCAGGCGTTTTACAGGGGGCCCTACAATGAGCAGTTCTTC.

This clone was seen only once. The rearrangement joins TRBV27 to TRBJ1-2; 7 positions agree with TRBD1. Looked up from germline, CDR1 is MNHEY and CDR2 is SMNVEV (reference sequence). The CDR3 covers 14 residues. V was pared by 8 bases and J by 4 bases, with 10 bases of the junction left unmatched. CDR3 in DNA: TGTGCCAGCGGGAACAGGGGTTCTGGCTATGGCTACACCTTC. The encoded protein is CASGNRGSGYGYTF.

The rearrangement joins TRBV2 to TRBJ2-1; 10 nucleotides match TRBD2. The J segment lost 2 bases and the V segment lost 5 bases, leaving 3 bases of the junction unmatched. This CDR3 is 15 amino acids long. Per germline, CDR1 SNHLY and CDR2 FYNNEI. The CDR3 reads CASSLAGVAYNEQFF. CDR3 DNA sequence: TGTGCCAGCAGTCTAGCGGGAGTTGCCTACAATGAGCAGTTCTTC. Using reference TRBV2 and TRBJ2-1 for the parts outside the CDR3, the full variable domain is EPEVTQTPSHQVTQMGQEVILRCVPISNHLYFYWYRQILGQKVEFLVSFYNNEISEKSEIFDDQFSVERPDGSNFTLKIRSTKLEDSAMYFCASSLAGVAYNEQFFGPGTRLTVL.

The chain combines TRBV18 with TRBJ1-1, with 9 bases fitting TRBD1. There are 16 residues in the CDR3. From germline, CDR1 is KGHSH and CDR2 LQKENI. J was trimmed by 0 bases and V by 4 bases; bases with no gene match: 6. The CDR3 sequence is CASSRGQGGMNTEAFF. CDR3 nucleotide sequence: TGTGCCAGCTCACGGGGACAGGGAGGGATGAACACTGAAGCTTTCTTT. The full variable domain, completed using reference TRBV18 and TRBJ1-1, is NAGVMQNPRHLVRRRGQEARLRCSPMKGHSHVYWYRQLPEEGLKFMVYLQKENIIDESGMPKERFSAEFPKEGPSILRIQQVVRGDSAAYFCASSRGQGGMNTEAFFGQGTRLTVV.

This clone has just one count. V is TRBV5-6 and J is TRBJ1-2; 8 nucleotides match TRBD1. Germline V gene lookup returns CDR1 SGHDT and CDR2 YYEEEE. The ends lost 1 base at V and 8 bases at J; junction bases unmatched: 7. The CDR3 is 14 residues long. CDR3 region: CASSLRGQVGGYTF. As DNA, the CDR3 is TGTGCCAGCAGCTTGAGGGGACAGGTTGGGGGCTACACCTTC.